This T cell receptor beta chain is from a study of blood T cell repertoires in COVID-19. Looking at the study overall: Both acute and convalescent COVID-19 samples were obtained from the United States, Italy and Spain. The cDNA or gDNA used as material had been derived from T cells, B-cell-depleted T cells, or PBMCs.

As processed by the authors: Reference gene primer amplification in the assay estimated nucleated cell counts. Here immunoSEQ multiplex PCR was the method, and the copy in TCRdb shows in-frame clones only, minus some. V and J calls and clone size are copied from that table; D and trimming were computed from the DNA. The sample records some 98,000 clones, about four fifths being singletons. This CDR3 region has 17 residues. With V trimmed by 3 bases and J by 8 bases, 17 bases remained unmatched. The germline gives CDR1 KGHSH, CDR2 LQKENI. The genes are TRBV18 and TRBJ1-2, with 8 bases matching TRBD1. The TCR comes from a human donor in a cohort sampled during active COVID-19. Sequencing was carried out using peripheral blood. The CDR3 reads CASSPADRGPSTGGYTF. Here the CDR3 DNA reads TGTGCCAGCTCACCCGCCGACAGGGGACCCTCAACAGGCGGCTACACCTTC.